This T cell receptor (beta chain) was sequenced in a study of a mutant IDH1 vaccine in newly diagnosed glioma (dated by TCRdb to about 2021). For the study in its entirety: Vaccination started 4-6 weeks after radiotherapy alone, or was given together with temozolomide cycles in the groups whose treatment included chemotherapy. Prior to enrollment, standard therapy consisting of radiotherapy alone, temozolomide alone, or radiochemotherapy with temozolomide had been administered to patients, with the combination being received by most patients. For exploratory analyses, longitudinal TCRB deep sequencing was carried out in 25 treated patients wherever samples were available. Visit V12 was the week-35 safety follow-up and visit V13 was the week-47 end of study. Of the roughly 30 treated patients, approximately 62% were male and about 40% were female, and the mean age was 40.4 years. Peripheral blood was drawn at six visits: V03 (baseline), V05, V07, V10, V12 and V13. The full study reports these points: Availability determined which PBMC samples were chosen for TCRB deep sequencing. The authors noted that analyses of patient blood samples could not be reproduced because of sample limitations. Immune responses induced by the vaccine were seen in approximately 93% of patients across multiple MHC alleles. Changes in the top peripheral T cell clonotypes picked up by TCRB sequencing did not appear to be linked to pseudoprogression.

The time point label corresponds to: week 35, safety follow-up. A 20-mer mutant IDH1 peptide at 300 micrograms in Montanide made up each vaccine dose, which was injected subcutaneously together with topical imiquimod. Eight vaccinations were administered to patients in weeks 1, 3, 5, 7, 11, 15, 19 and 23, corresponding to visits V03 through V10. All donors had newly diagnosed IDH1-mutant astrocytomas of WHO grade 3 or 4 that showed loss of nuclear ATRX. The samples were drawn from NOA16, a multicentre, single-arm, open-label phase I trial in Germany that tested a mutant IDH1 peptide vaccine in humans for the first time. The DNeasy Blood and Tissue Kit was used to extract genomic DNA from EDTA blood for TCRB sequencing. About this clone itself: Its antigen is unknown. The sample holds no much larger clone one base away, and base qualities are not on file.

From the germline V gene, CDR1 is SGHNT and CDR2 is YENEEA. Trimming costs V 5 bases and J 4 bases, and their ends lie 8 bases apart. The cysteine opens and the phenylalanine closes a CDR3 of 12 amino acids. Only CDR3 DNA is held: 36 bases, read in frame from base 1. Receptors were amplified or captured by the immunoSEQ multiplex PCR assay. Rearranged TCR beta chain sequences were amplified with the hsTCRB Kit following the manufacturer's protocol. An Illumina MiSeq was used to sequence the TCRB libraries. Processing in the source paper ran as follows. The kit vendor's proprietary platform handled demultiplexing, trimming and gene mapping. TCRdb provides this immuneACCESS table in a form limited to in-frame rearrangements. Some clones are lacking; in checked studies, under half of them reflect an unresolved V gene, and why the rest are absent is not known. V, J and clone size derive from that table, while D and trimming were established from the DNA sequence. The sample table shows tens of thousands of clones, and about 82% are seen once. The top ten constitute less than 15% of the sample.

The sequencing used PBMCs, collected from a glioma patient whose treatment included an IDH1 peptide vaccine. The receptor was derived from a man aged 40-49 years with glioma. The chain employs TRBV11-3 and TRBJ1-2; no D gene call is confident. The bases read TGTGCCAGCAGCGGCCCCGTCTATGGCTACACCTTC. It specifies CASSGPVYGYTF.